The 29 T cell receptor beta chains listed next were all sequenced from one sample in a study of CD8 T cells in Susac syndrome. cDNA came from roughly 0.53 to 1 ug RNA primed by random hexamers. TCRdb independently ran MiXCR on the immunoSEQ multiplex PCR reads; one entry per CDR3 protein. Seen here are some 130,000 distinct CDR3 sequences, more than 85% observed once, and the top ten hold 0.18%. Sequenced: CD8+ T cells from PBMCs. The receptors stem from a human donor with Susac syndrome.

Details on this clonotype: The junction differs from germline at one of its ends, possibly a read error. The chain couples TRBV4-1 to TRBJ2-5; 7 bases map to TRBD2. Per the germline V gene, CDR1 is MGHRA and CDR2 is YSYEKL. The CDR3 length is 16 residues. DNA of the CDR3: TGCGCCAGCAGCCAAGTAGGCGGGGGATACCAGGAGACCCAGTACTTC. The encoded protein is CASSQVGGGYQETQYF.

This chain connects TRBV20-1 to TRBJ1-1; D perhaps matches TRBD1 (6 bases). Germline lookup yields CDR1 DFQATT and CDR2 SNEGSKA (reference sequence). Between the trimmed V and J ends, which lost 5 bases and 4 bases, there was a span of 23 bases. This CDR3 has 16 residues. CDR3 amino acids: CSARGLGGGPGTEAFF. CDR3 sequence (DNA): TGCAGTGCTCGGGGCCTCGGGGGGGGGCCAGGCACTGAAGCTTTCTTT.

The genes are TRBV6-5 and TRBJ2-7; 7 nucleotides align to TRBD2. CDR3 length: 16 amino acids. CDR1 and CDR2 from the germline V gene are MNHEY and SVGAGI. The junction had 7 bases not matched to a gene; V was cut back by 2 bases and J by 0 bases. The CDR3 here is CASSYDLSGTSYEQYF. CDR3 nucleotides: TGTGCCAGCAGTTACGATTTGAGCGGGACCTCCTACGAGCAGTACTTC.

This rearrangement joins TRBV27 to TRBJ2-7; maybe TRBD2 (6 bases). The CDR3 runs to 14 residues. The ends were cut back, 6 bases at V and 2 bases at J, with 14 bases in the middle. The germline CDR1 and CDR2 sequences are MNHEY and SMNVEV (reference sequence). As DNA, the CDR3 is TGTGCCAGCAGGGAGAACGGGGGAGCCTACGAGCAGTACTTC. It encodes CASRENGGAYEQYF.

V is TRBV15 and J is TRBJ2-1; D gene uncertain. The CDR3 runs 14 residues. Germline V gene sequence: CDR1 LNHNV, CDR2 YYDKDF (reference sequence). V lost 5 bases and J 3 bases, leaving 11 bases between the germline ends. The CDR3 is CATSGRRSYNEQFF. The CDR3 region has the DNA TGTGCCACCAGCGGCCGGCGGAGCTACAATGAGCAGTTCTTC.

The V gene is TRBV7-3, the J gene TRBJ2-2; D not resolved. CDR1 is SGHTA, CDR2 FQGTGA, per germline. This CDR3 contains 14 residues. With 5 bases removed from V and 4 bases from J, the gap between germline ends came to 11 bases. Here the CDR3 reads CASSPTGPTGELFF. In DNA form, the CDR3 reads TGTGCCAGCAGCCCCACCGGGCCCACCGGGGAGCTGTTTTTT.

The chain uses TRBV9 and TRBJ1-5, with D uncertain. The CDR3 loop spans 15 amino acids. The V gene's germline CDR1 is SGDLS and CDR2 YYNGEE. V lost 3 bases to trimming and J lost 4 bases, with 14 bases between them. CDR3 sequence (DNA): TGTGCCAGCAGCGAAACCGGGGAGTGGAATCAGCCCCAGCATTTT. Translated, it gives CASSETGEWNQPQHF.

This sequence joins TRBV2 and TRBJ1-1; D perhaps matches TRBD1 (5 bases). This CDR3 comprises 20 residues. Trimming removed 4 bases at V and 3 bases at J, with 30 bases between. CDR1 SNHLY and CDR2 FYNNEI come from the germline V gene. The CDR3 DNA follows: TGTGCCAGCAGTGCGGAGATACCCGGGTCAAGCGGGGGGATCGACACTGAAGCTTTCTTT. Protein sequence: CASSAEIPGSSGGIDTEAFF.

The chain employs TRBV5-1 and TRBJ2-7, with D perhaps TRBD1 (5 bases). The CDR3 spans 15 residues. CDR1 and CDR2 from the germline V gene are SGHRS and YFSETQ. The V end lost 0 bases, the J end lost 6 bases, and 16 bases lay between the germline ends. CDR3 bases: TGCGCCAGCAGCTTGGCTTCAGGGCTCTTGTCCGAGCAGTACTTC. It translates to CASSLASGLLSEQYF.

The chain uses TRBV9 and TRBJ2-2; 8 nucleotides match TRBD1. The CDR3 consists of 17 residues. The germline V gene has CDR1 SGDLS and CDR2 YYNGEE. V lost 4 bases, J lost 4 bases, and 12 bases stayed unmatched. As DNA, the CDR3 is TGTGCCAGCAGCACAGAATCGGGGACAGGAGTCACCGGGGAGCTGTTTTTT. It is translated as CASSTESGTGVTGELFF.

This chain's CDR3 is CATSPSMVDEQFF. The CDR3, as DNA: TGTGCCACCAGTCCATCAATGGTCGATGAGCAGTTCTTC. The chain has TRBV24-1 and TRBJ2-1, with D unclear. Between the trimmed V and J ends, which lost 6 bases and 8 bases, there was a span of 13 bases. The CDR3 consists of 13 residues. The germline V gene has CDR1 KGHDR and CDR2 SFDVKD.

CDR3 in amino acids: CASSPTGSPNTEAFF. The CDR3 DNA reads as TGTGCCAGCAGTCCCACAGGGTCCCCTAACACTGAAGCTTTCTTT. The chain couples TRBV12-3 or TRBV12-4 to TRBJ1-1, with D perhaps TRBD1 (6 bases). V lost 5 bases and J lost 2, with 15 bases in between. The CDR3 has 15 amino acids.

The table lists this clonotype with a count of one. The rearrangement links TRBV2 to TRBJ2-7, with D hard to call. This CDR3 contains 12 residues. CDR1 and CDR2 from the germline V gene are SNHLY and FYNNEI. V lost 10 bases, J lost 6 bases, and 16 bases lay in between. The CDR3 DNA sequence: TGTGCCATTTATGATGGCGGCGTCGAGCAGTACTTC. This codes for CAIYDGGVEQYF.

CDR3 DNA: TGTGCCAGCAGCCCGGGTGCGGGTAATGTCTACGAGCAGTACTTC. Amino acid sequence: CASSPGAGNVYEQYF. The chain joins TRBV5-4 to TRBJ2-7; perhaps TRBD2 as D (5 bases). V was trimmed by 4 bases and J by 3 bases, leaving 17 bases between them. Looked up from germline, CDR1 is SGHNT and CDR2 is YYREEE (reference sequence). This CDR3 has 15 amino acids.

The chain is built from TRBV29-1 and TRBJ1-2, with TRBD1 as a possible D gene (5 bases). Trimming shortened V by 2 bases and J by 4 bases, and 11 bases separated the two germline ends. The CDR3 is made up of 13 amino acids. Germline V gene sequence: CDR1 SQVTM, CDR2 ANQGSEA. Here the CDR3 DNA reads TGCAGCGTTGAAATGGGGGTTGGCTATGGCTACACCTTC. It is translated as CSVEMGVGYGYTF.

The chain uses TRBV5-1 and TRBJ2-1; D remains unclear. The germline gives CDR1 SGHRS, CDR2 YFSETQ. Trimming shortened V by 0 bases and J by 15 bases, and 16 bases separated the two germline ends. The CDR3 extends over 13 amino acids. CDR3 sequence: CASSLADTLGWFF. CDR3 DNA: TGCGCCAGCAGCTTGGCTGACACCCTGGGATGGTTCTTC.

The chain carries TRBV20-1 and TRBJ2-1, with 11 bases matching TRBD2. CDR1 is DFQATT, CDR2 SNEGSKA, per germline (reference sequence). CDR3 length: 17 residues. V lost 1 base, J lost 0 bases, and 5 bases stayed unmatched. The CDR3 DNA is TGCAGTGCTAGAGTCCTAACTAGCGGGAGCTCCTACAATGAGCAGTTCTTC. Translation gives CSARVLTSGSSYNEQFF.

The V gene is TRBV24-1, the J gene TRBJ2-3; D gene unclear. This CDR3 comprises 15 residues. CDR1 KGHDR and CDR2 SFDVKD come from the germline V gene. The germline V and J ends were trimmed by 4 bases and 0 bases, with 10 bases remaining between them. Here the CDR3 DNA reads TGTGCCACCAGTGACCCGGCCTATAGCACAGATACGCAGTATTTT. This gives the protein CATSDPAYSTDTQYF.

The CDR3 loop reads CASSSPRLGTVTTYNEQFF. CDR3 sequence (DNA): TGTGCCAGCAGCTCACCCCGATTGGGGACAGTAACTACCTACAATGAGCAGTTCTTC. J is TRBJ2-1 and V is TRBV7-9, with TRBD1 matching 7 bases. With V trimmed by 4 bases and J by 2 bases, 17 bases remained unmatched. Germline CDR1 reads SEHNR; CDR2 reads FQNEAQ (reference sequence). The CDR3 totals 19 residues.

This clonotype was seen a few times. Here the CDR3 DNA reads TGTGCCAGCAGCTCCGACAGTCAAGAGACCCAGTACTTC. This sequence encodes CASSSDSQETQYF. The chain links TRBV11-2 to TRBJ2-5; D may be TRBD1 (5 bases). Looked up from germline, CDR1 is SGHAT and CDR2 is FQNNGV. The CDR3 spans 13 residues. V lost 4 bases and J 2 bases, leaving 8 bases between the germline ends.

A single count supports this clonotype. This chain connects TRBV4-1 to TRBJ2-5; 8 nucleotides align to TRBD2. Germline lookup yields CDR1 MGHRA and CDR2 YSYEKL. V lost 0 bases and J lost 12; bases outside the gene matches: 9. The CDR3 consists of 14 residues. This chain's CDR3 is CASSQDSGVSVEYF. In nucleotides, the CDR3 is TGCGCCAGCAGCCAAGATAGCGGGGTTTCGGTGGAGTACTTC.

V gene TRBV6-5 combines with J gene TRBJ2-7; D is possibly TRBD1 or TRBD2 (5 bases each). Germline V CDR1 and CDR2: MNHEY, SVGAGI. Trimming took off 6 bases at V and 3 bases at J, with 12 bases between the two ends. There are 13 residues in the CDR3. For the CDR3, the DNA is TGTGCCAGCAGCCCGGGGCTAGGCTACGAGCAGTACTTC. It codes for CASSPGLGYEQYF.

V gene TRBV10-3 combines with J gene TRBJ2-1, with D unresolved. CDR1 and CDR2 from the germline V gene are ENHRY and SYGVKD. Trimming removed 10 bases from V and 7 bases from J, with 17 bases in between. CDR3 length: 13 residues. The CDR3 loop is CATRTPRLNEQFF. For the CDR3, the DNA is TGTGCCACACGCACCCCCAGGTTAAATGAGCAGTTCTTC.

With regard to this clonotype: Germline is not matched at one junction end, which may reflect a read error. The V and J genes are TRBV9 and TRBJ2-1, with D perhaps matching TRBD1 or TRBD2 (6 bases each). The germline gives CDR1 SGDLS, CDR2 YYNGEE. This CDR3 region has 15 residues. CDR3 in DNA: TGTGCCAGCAACGTAGGGGGGATCTCCTACAATGAGCAGTTCTTC. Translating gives CASNVGGISYNEQFF.

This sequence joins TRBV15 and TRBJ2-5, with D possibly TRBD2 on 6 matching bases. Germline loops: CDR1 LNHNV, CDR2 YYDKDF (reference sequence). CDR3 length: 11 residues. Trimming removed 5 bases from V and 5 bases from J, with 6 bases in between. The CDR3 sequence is CATSGGETQYF. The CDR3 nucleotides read TGTGCCACCAGCGGAGGGGAGACCCAGTACTTC.

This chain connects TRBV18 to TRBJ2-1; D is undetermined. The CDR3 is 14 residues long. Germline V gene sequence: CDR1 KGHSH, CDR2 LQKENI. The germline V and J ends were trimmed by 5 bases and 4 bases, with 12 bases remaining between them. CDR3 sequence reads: CASSGPAEYNEQFF. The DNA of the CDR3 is TGTGCCAGCTCAGGCCCCGCTGAGTACAATGAGCAGTTCTTC.

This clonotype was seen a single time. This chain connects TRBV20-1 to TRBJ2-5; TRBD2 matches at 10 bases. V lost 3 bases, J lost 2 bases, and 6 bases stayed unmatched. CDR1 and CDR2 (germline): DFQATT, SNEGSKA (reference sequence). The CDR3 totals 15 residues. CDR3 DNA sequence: TGCAGTGCTAGGGGTACTAGCGGGGCTCAAGAGACCCAGTACTTC. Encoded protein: CSARGTSGAQETQYF.

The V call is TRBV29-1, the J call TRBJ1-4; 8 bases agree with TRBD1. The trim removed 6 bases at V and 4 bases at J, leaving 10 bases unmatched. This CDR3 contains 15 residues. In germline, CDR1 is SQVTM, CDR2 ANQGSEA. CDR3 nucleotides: TGCAGCGTCCAAGAAACAGGGGGAATTAATGAAAAACTGTTTTTT. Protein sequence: CSVQETGGINEKLFF. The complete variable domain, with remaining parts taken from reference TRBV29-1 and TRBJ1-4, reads SAVISQKPSRDICQRGTSLTIQCQVDSQVTMMFWYRQQPGQSLTLIATANQGSEATYESGFVIDKFPISRPNLTFSTLTVSNMSPEDSSIYLCSVQETGGINEKLFFGSGTQLSVL.

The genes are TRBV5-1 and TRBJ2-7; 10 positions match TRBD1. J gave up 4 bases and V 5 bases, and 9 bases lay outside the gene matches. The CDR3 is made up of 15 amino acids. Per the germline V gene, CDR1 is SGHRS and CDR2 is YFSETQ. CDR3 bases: TGCGCCAGCAGGCAAGACAGGGGGCCTCAGTACGAGCAGTACTTC. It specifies CASRQDRGPQYEQYF.